Listed here are 23 T cell receptor beta chains from one sample, sequenced in a study of T-cell reconstitution after alpha-beta-depleted transplantation in children. As it was prepared, the TCRbeta library received unique molecular identifiers. In TCRdb, the PCR reads were re-called with MiXCR into one record per CDR3 protein. The sample records about 340,000 distinct CDR3 sequences, about an eighth being singletons. The material sequenced was PBMCs, taken from the stem cell graft. Source of these receptors: a human donor who donated a stem cell graft to a child with Fanconi anemia.

Many counts were recorded for this clonotype. The gene calls are TRBV5-1 and TRBJ2-2, with TRBD1 matching over 8 bases. Germline loops: CDR1 SGHRS, CDR2 YFSETQ. The CDR3 spans 14 residues. With V trimmed by 4 bases and J by 3 bases, 2 bases remained unmatched. The CDR3 DNA reads as TGCGCCAGCAGCGGGGGACAGGACACCGGGGAGCTGTTTTTT. Amino acid sequence: CASSGGQDTGELFF.

The chain links TRBV15 to TRBJ1-5; D gene unclear. Trimming shortened V by 5 bases and J by 3 bases, and 11 bases separated the two germline ends. The germline CDR1 and CDR2 sequences are LNHNV and YYDKDF (reference sequence). This CDR3 is built from 14 residues. Written as DNA, the CDR3 is TGTGCCACCAGCTCAGAAGGCTACAATCAGCCCCAGCATTTT. It yields the protein CATSSEGYNQPQHF.

V usage is TRBV2 and J usage is TRBJ2-1; D gene uncertain. Trimming cost V 3 bases and J 9 bases, with 9 bases left between them. The CDR3 has 12 residues. From germline, CDR1 is SNHLY and CDR2 FYNNEI. CDR3 sequence reads: CASSEAVLEQFF. The CDR3 region has the DNA TGTGCCAGCAGTGAGGCGGTGCTTGAGCAGTTCTTC.

This chain joins TRBV25-1 and TRBJ2-7; unclear D gene. This CDR3 spans 13 amino acids. Germline lookup yields CDR1 MGHDK and CDR2 SYGVNS. V dropped 4 bases and J dropped 4 bases, with 11 bases sitting between them. CDR3 sequence reads: CASSAPAIYEQYF. CDR3 DNA: TGTGCCAGCAGTGCTCCCGCCATTTACGAGCAGTACTTC.

This clonotype was detected a few times. This chain uses TRBV18 with TRBJ2-3; 13 nucleotides match TRBD2. V lost 5 bases to trimming and J lost 8 bases; unmatched junction nucleotides: 10. Germline CDR1 and CDR2: KGHSH and LQKENI. This CDR3 contains 16 residues. The CDR3, as DNA: TGTGCCAGCTCAGAGGGACTAGCGGGGCCGATGGGTACGCAGTATTTT. Its translation is CASSEGLAGPMGTQYF.

This clonotype was counted between two and nine times. As DNA, the CDR3 is TGTGCCAGCCGGGACAGTCTTAATGGCTACACCTTC. It is translated as CASRDSLNGYTF. The chain uses TRBV3-1 and TRBJ1-2, with 7 bases matching TRBD1. Germline V CDR1 and CDR2: LGHDT, YNNKEL (reference sequence). The CDR3 length is 12 residues. Unmatched junction bases numbered 6, after V lost 8 bases and J lost 6 bases.

This clonotype was detected only a few times. V is TRBV6-5 and J is TRBJ1-2; D is perhaps TRBD1 (5 bases). Trimming pared 5 bases from V and 2 bases from J, leaving 12 bases between. CDR3 length: 14 residues. CDR1 is MNHEY, CDR2 SVGAGI, per germline. The CDR3 loop reads CASSHEGNNYGYTF. CDR3 nucleotide sequence: TGTGCCAGCAGTCACGAGGGGAACAACTATGGCTACACCTTC.

In its sample, this clonotype was seen many times. The chain uses TRBV5-1 and TRBJ1-1, with a weak D call TRBD1 (6 bases). V dropped 0 bases and J dropped 5 bases, with 17 bases sitting between them. Germline V gene sequence: CDR1 SGHRS, CDR2 YFSETQ. This CDR3 contains 16 residues. The CDR3: CASSLVNVGAGTEAFF. DNA of the CDR3: TGCGCCAGCAGCTTGGTTAATGTGGGGGCAGGGACTGAAGCTTTCTTT. Supplemented by reference TRBV5-1 and TRBJ1-1, the full variable domain reads KAGVTQTPRYLIKTRGQQVTLSCSPISGHRSVSWYQQTPGQGLQFLFEYFSETQRNKGNFPGRFSGRQFSNSRSEMNVSTLELGDSALYLCASSLVNVGAGTEAFFGQGTRLTVV.

With regard to this clonotype: The CDR3 does not close with the conserved phenylalanine or tryptophan, likely indicating a read error. The limits of the CDR3 on the DNA are not certain, so only TCRdb's listed CDR3 is given. V and J are TRBV27 and TRBJ2-7; the table's D call, TRBD1, has no DNA check behind it. The germline gives CDR1 MNHEY, CDR2 SMNVEV (reference sequence). The CDR3 extends over 11 residues, inclusive of both ends. CDR3 loop: CASSLGTVLHI.

This clonotype was counted ten times or more. The chain links TRBV12-3 or TRBV12-4 to TRBJ2-5, with 7 bases that match TRBD1. J was trimmed by 3 bases and V by 7 bases; bases with no gene match: 5. This CDR3 spans 13 amino acids. The CDR3 nucleotides read TGTGCCAGCAAATTCGACAGGGAAGAGACCCAGTACTTC. It specifies CASKFDREETQYF.

There are many counts of this clonotype. The chain links TRBV5-1 to TRBJ2-3, with TRBD1 identical over 8 bases. CDR1 SGHRS and CDR2 YFSETQ come from the germline V gene. The CDR3 is made up of 15 amino acids. The trim removed 6 bases at V and 3 bases at J, leaving 9 bases unmatched. CDR3 in DNA: TGCGCCAGCAATAGGGACAGGCCACGGACAGATACGCAGTATTTT. Protein product: CASNRDRPRTDTQYF.

This chain links TRBV18 with TRBJ2-7; TRBD2 might be the D (5 bases). Germline CDR1 reads KGHSH; CDR2 reads LQKENI. V lost 2 bases and J 7 bases, leaving 18 bases between the germline ends. The CDR3 covers 15 residues. In nucleotides, the CDR3 is TGTGCCAGCTCACCAGGGTCAGTCCCGACGGGGGAGCAGTACTTC. This sequence encodes CASSPGSVPTGEQYF.

This clonotype was recorded at least ten times. The chain is built from TRBV11-2 and TRBJ2-2; weak D call: TRBD1 (6 bases). The CDR3 has 14 amino acids. Germline V gene sequence: CDR1 SGHAT, CDR2 FQNNGV. Trimming removed 4 bases at V and 6 bases at J, with 12 bases between. The CDR3 DNA is TGTGCCAGCAGCTCATACACAGGGCCCGGGGAGCTGTTTTTT. It is translated as CASSSYTGPGELFF.

This clonotype was detected ten times or more. V usage is TRBV29-1 and J usage is TRBJ2-1; the D call may be TRBD1 or TRBD2 (7 bases each). Germline CDR1 and CDR2: SQVTM and ANQGSEA. The CDR3 has 14 residues. Between the trimmed V and J ends, which lost 4 bases and 5 bases, there was a span of 15 bases. CDR3 residues: CSVGSRGGDNEQFF. The CDR3 DNA is TGCAGCGTTGGGTCCAGGGGGGGGGACAATGAGCAGTTCTTC.

This clonotype has only a few counts. The rearrangement uses TRBV12-3 or TRBV12-4 and TRBJ1-5; no definite D call. Trimming took off 4 bases at V and 4 bases at J, with 8 bases between the two ends. The CDR3 has 13 amino acids. CDR3 DNA: TGTGCCAGCAGTTCACAACAGAATCAGCCCCAGCATTTT. Residues: CASSSQQNQPQHF.

A few counts support this clonotype. The V gene is TRBV6-2 or TRBV6-3, the J gene TRBJ2-1; the D gene is possibly TRBD2 (6 bases). The CDR3 is made up of 15 amino acids. Germline values: CDR1 MNHEY, CDR2 SVGEGT. Between the trimmed V and J ends, which lost 6 bases and 0 bases, there was a span of 12 bases. CDR3 sequence (DNA): TGTGCCAGCAGGGGGACTGGGAGCTCCTACAATGAGCAGTTCTTC. Protein: CASRGTGSSYNEQFF.

Only a few counts were recorded for this clonotype. The chain joins TRBV5-1 to TRBJ1-1; D is undetermined. CDR3 length: 13 amino acids. The germline V gene has CDR1 SGHRS and CDR2 YFSETQ. V shed 3 bases and J shed 3 bases, with 9 bases lying between them. CDR3 residues: CASSWGYDTEAFF. The CDR3 DNA sequence: TGCGCCAGCAGCTGGGGATACGACACTGAAGCTTTCTTT.

This clonotype was seen only a few times. The CDR3 loop reads CASSRSRGGANTIYF. The CDR3 nucleotides are TGCGCCAGCAGCCGGTCGAGGGGAGGTGCAAACACCATATATTTT. The chain carries TRBV4-3 and TRBJ1-3; D might be TRBD1 (5 bases). Germline CDR1 reads LGHNA; CDR2 reads YSLEER. This CDR3 contains 15 residues. V gave up 4 bases and J gave up 6 bases, with 16 bases separating them.

This clonotype came up a few times. This clone may be a read error of a much larger clone one base away. This chain links TRBV10-1 with TRBJ1-1; TRBD1 matches 9 bases. Germline V lookup: CDR1 WNHNN, CDR2 SYGVQD (reference sequence). The length of the CDR3 is 14 residues. With V trimmed by 6 bases and J by 1 base, 3 bases remained unmatched. The CDR3 nucleotides read TGCGCCAGCAGGTTGGACAGGGGGAACACTGAAGCTTTCTTT. Translated, it gives CASRLDRGNTEAFF.

This clonotype has ten or more counts. The rearrangement joins TRBV15 to TRBJ2-3, with D unclear. Germline V gene data show CDR1 as LNHNV and CDR2 as YYDKDF (reference sequence). This CDR3 is 16 amino acids long. V was shortened by 0 bases and J by 8 bases, with 18 bases between the two germline ends. CDR3 amino acids: CATSRDFLPAQRTQYF. CDR3 in DNA: TGTGCCACCAGCAGAGATTTCTTACCCGCACAGCGTACGCAGTATTTT. The whole variable domain, filled in from reference TRBV15 and TRBJ2-3, reads DAMVIQNPRYQVTQFGKPVTLSCSQTLNHNVMYWYQQKSSQAPKLLFHYYDKDFNNEADTPDNFQSRRPNTSFCFLDIRSPGLGDTAMYLCATSRDFLPAQRTQYFGPGTRLTVL.

The chain joins TRBV2 to TRBJ1-1; TRBD1 matches 8 bases. There are 16 residues in the CDR3. J lost 1 base, V lost 7 bases, and 11 bases had no gene match. The V gene's germline CDR1 is SNHLY and CDR2 FYNNEI. The CDR3 bases are TGTGCCAGCAACGTCTTCCGGGACAGGAGGAACACTGAAGCTTTCTTT. This codes for CASNVFRDRRNTEAFF.

A remark on this clonotype: A much larger clone lies one base from this, so it may be a read error. The J gene is TRBJ2-1, the V gene TRBV20-1; D is unclear. Germline V lookup: CDR1 DFQATT, CDR2 SNEGSKA (reference sequence). The length of the CDR3 is 12 residues. CDR3 coding DNA: TGCAGTGGGGCGAACAACTACAATGAGCAGTCCTTC. Translation: CSGANNYNEQSF.

With respect to this clonotype: One junction end disagrees with the germline gene, perhaps due to a read error. The J gene is TRBJ2-7, the V gene TRBV7-9; tentative D call: TRBD2 (6 bases). The CDR3 extends over 13 amino acids. CDR1 and CDR2 (germline): SEHNR, FQNEAQ (reference sequence). The CDR3 region is CANSLAGGREQYF. The DNA for the CDR3 is TGTGCCAACAGCTTAGCAGGAGGGAGGGAGCAGTACTTC.